The TCR beta chain under discussion was sequenced for a study of blood T cell repertoires in COVID-19. For the study at large: Researchers got acute and convalescent COVID-19 samples from the United States, Italy and Spain. PBMCs, B-cell-depleted T cells, or T cells were the source of the cDNA or gDNA that made up the material.

The V gene end was trimmed by 7 bases and the J gene end by 5 bases; junction bases not matched to a gene: 10. Germline CDR1 is SQVTM and CDR2 is ANQGSEA. The CDR3 length is 13 residues. Libraries were prepared by immunoSEQ multiplex PCR; TCRdb keeps only in-frame clonotypes and omits some of them. The sample carries around 250,000 clones, 75% to 85% recorded once. V is TRBV29-1 and J is TRBJ1-1; 7 bases fit TRBD1. The sequence was obtained from a man in his fifties or sixties with active or convalescent COVID-19. Input material: peripheral blood. Written as DNA, the CDR3 is TGCAGCGCTGGACAGGCTGCGAAGACTGAAGCTTTCTTT. It yields the protein CSAGQAAKTEAFF.